This TCR beta chain was observed in a study of response to subunit inactivated influenza vaccine. Notes on the study in general: After each seasonal influenza vaccination, few new T cells are recruited, the authors suggested.

Germline V gene lookup returns CDR1 SGHDT and CDR2 YYEEEE. V was cut by 4 bases and J by 2 bases, with 9 bases left in between. There are 13 residues in the CDR3. Each CDR3 protein gets one entry after TCRdb re-called the RT-PCR reads with MiXCR. The sample yields more than 200,000 distinct CDR3 sequences, approximately 12% seen once. Points on this clonotype: Antigen unknown.

Sequenced material: non-naive T cells sorted from PBMCs, taken 14 days before vaccination. The gene calls are TRBV5-6 and TRBJ2-5; no clear D. The TCR comes from a man aged 45 to 65 who received an inactivated influenza vaccine. CDR3 sequence reads: CASSPELQETQYF. In DNA form, the CDR3 reads TGTGCCAGCAGCCCCGAGTTACAAGAGACCCAGTACTTC.